These T cell receptor beta chains were read from a single sample in a study of T cell changes during pregnancy in multiple sclerosis. Measured with immunoSEQ multiplex PCR; TCRdb has only the in-frame clones, and not every one. The profile shows roughly 110,000 clones, 90% to 95% of them singletons. This sample comprised peripheral blood, obtained in the third trimester of pregnancy. These TCRs come from a female donor with multiple sclerosis, enrolled in a pregnancy study. Each CDR3 is given with its conserved first and last residue. Fields, in order: V gene, D gene, J gene, clone size, CDR3 DNA, CDR3 protein. The D gene is left open where the match is weak. Not all rows give a size; the values are once, few, many and, for expanded clones, a class.

V: TRBV19
D: .
J: TRBJ1-3
size: once
DNA: TGTGCCAGTAGTCCGCGGCCATTCTCTGGAAACACCATATATTTT
CDR3: CASSPRPFSGNTIYF

V: TRBV5-4
D: TRBD1
J: TRBJ1-2
size: .
DNA: TGTGCCAGCAGCTTGGGGGCGGGACAGGGCTATGGCTACACCTTC
CDR3: CASSLGAGQGYGYTF

V: TRBV6-1
D: TRBD1
J: TRBJ1-6
size: .
DNA: TGTGCCAGCAGTGAGGCGGACAGGGGGGATTCACCCCTCCACTTT
CDR3: CASSEADRGDSPLHF

V: TRBV5-1
D: TRBD1
J: TRBJ2-3
size: .
DNA: TGCGCCAGCAGAGAGACAGGGAACACAGATACGCAGTATTTT
CDR3: CASRETGNTDTQYF

V: TRBV7-9
D: .
J: TRBJ1-3
size: .
DNA: TGTGCCAGCAGCCTTCAGGCCTCCTCTGGAAACACCATATATTTT
CDR3: CASSLQASSGNTIYF

V: TRBV7-9
D: .
J: TRBJ1-1
size: once
DNA: TGTGCCAGCAGGCCGGGAGGAGTGAACACTGAAGCTTTCTTT
CDR3: CASRPGGVNTEAFF

V: TRBV15
D: .
J: TRBJ1-3
size: .
DNA: TGTGCCACCAGCAGAGTCGGGGTCGGAAACACCATATATTTT
CDR3: CATSRVGVGNTIYF

V: TRBV28
D: TRBD2
J: TRBJ2-1
size: .
DNA: TGTGCCAGCAGCTCTAGCGGGTTTTACAATGAGCAGTTCTTC
CDR3: CASSSSGFYNEQFF

V: TRBV5-1
D: .
J: TRBJ2-3
size: .
DNA: TGCGCCAGCAGCTCGGGACTTAGTGGCACAGATACGCAGTATTTT
CDR3: CASSSGLSGTDTQYF

V: TRBV2
D: TRBD2
J: TRBJ2-1
size: .
DNA: TGTGCCAGCAGTGAACCGGGACTAGCGGAATACAATGAGCAGTTCTTC
CDR3: CASSEPGLAEYNEQFF

V: TRBV19
D: TRBD2
J: TRBJ2-4
size: .
DNA: TGTGCCAGTAGTTCCCGGGACTACTTCTACTTC
CDR3: CASSSRDYFYF

V: TRBV19
D: .
J: TRBJ1-1
size: few
DNA: TGTGCCAGTAGTATACCCCTTGAGGACACGCCGTTGAACACTGAAGCTTTCTTT
CDR3: CASSIPLEDTPLNTEAFF

V: TRBV6-5
D: .
J: TRBJ1-2
size: .
DNA: TGTGCCAGCACCAACAACCTAGCTAACTATGGCTACACCTTC
CDR3: CASTNNLANYGYTF

V: TRBV7-2
D: TRBD2
J: TRBJ2-1
size: .
DNA: TGTGCCAGCAGCTTAGTTCTAGCGGGAGGGCCGATCGACAATGAGCAGTTCTTC
CDR3: CASSLVLAGGPIDNEQFF

V: TRBV5-4
D: TRBD1
J: TRBJ2-1
size: once
DNA: TGTGCCAGCAGCCCCGGGGCAGGGGGCTCCTACAATGAGCAGTTCTTC
CDR3: CASSPGAGGSYNEQFF

V: TRBV30
D: .
J: TRBJ1-6
size: .
DNA: TGTGCCTGGAAGGTCGGACTAAATTCACCCCTCCACTTT
CDR3: CAWKVGLNSPLHF

V: TRBV2
D: TRBD1
J: TRBJ1-1
size: .
DNA: TGTGCCAGCAGTGAATTGGGGACAGGGGGCACTGAAGCTTTCTTT
CDR3: CASSELGTGGTEAFF

V: TRBV6-1
D: .
J: TRBJ1-1
size: .
DNA: TGTGCCAGCGGCTACGCGGTGGGGAGCACTGAAGCTTTCTTT
CDR3: CASGYAVGSTEAFF

V: TRBV6-5
D: TRBD1
J: TRBJ1-4
size: .
DNA: TGTGCCAGCAGCCCAGGGGGTTGGGAAAAACTGTTTTTT
CDR3: CASSPGGWEKLFF

V: TRBV19
D: .
J: TRBJ2-2
size: .
DNA: TGTGCCAGTAGTTATTCCGGGACGAACACCGGGGAGCTGTTTTTT
CDR3: CASSYSGTNTGELFF

V: TRBV5-1
D: .
J: TRBJ1-1
size: few
DNA: TGCGCCAGCAGCTTGGAACAGGGAACCTTCGGAACTGAAGCTTTCTTT
CDR3: CASSLEQGTFGTEAFF

V: TRBV14
D: .
J: TRBJ1-2
size: .
DNA: TGTGCCAGCAGCCAAGTCCGCAGGGCGGATGGCTACACCTTC
CDR3: CASSQVRRADGYTF

V: TRBV19
D: .
J: TRBJ1-2
size: .
DNA: TGTGCCAGTACCCCCGGTCCTCTTAACTATGGCTACACCTTC
CDR3: CASTPGPLNYGYTF

V: TRBV29-1
D: .
J: TRBJ2-7
size: .
DNA: TGCAGCGTTAAGCCCTCAGGTTACGAGCAGTACTTC
CDR3: CSVKPSGYEQYF

V: TRBV19
D: .
J: TRBJ1-1
size: few
DNA: TGTGCCAGTAGTCCTACAGGGTATAACACTGAAGCTTTCTTT
CDR3: CASSPTGYNTEAFF

V: TRBV9
D: TRBD1
J: TRBJ1-5
size: .
DNA: TGTGCCAGCAGCGCTGGGGACAGCCAGCCCCAGCATTTT
CDR3: CASSAGDSQPQHF

V: TRBV29-1
D: .
J: TRBJ1-2
size: once
DNA: TGCAGCGCCCAAGGGGGTTCTAACTATGGCTACACCTTC
CDR3: CSAQGGSNYGYTF

V: TRBV6-6
D: .
J: TRBJ1-1
size: .
DNA: TGTGCCAGCAGTTTCGGGGGGATCTTCGGGGGCACTGAAGCTTTCTTT
CDR3: CASSFGGIFGGTEAFF

V: TRBV28
D: .
J: TRBJ2-2
size: .
DNA: TGTGCCAGCACCCCTCAACAGGAGGGTACCGGGGAGCTGTTTTTT
CDR3: CASTPQQEGTGELFF

V: TRBV18
D: TRBD1
J: TRBJ1-5
size: .
DNA: TGTGCCAGCTCACCTACTTTGACAGGGGGCATCAGCAATCAGCCCCAGCATTTT
CDR3: CASSPTLTGGISNQPQHF

V: TRBV11-2
D: .
J: TRBJ1-6
size: .
DNA: TGTGCCAGCAGCGTGGCGTCGGGATCCTATAATTCACCCCTCCACTTT
CDR3: CASSVASGSYNSPLHF

V: TRBV5-1
D: .
J: TRBJ2-1
size: .
DNA: TGCGCCAGCAGCTTTTCACAGGGCTACAATGAGCAGTTCTTC
CDR3: CASSFSQGYNEQFF

V: TRBV11-2
D: .
J: TRBJ1-1
size: .
DNA: TGTGCCAGCAGCTCCCAGCGGGGTAAGCCTGAAGCTTTCTTT
CDR3: CASSSQRGKPEAFF

V: TRBV28
D: .
J: TRBJ1-1
size: .
DNA: TGTGCCAGCAGTTTGATTTCGAGTCGGACTGAAGCTTTCTTT
CDR3: CASSLISSRTEAFF

V: TRBV19
D: .
J: TRBJ1-6
size: .
DNA: TGTGCCAGTAGTACGTGGACAGCTTCCTATAATTCACCCCTCCACTTT
CDR3: CASSTWTASYNSPLHF

V: TRBV19
D: TRBD1
J: TRBJ1-5
size: .
DNA: TGTGCCAGTAGGTTAGACAGGGTAAGCAATCAGCCCCAGCATTTT
CDR3: CASRLDRVSNQPQHF

V: TRBV6-6
D: .
J: TRBJ2-1
size: .
DNA: TGTGCCAGCAGGTGGATCGCGGGGAATGAGCAGTTCTTC
CDR3: CASRWIAGNEQFF

V: TRBV10-3
D: .
J: TRBJ2-3
size: once
DNA: TGTGCCATCAGTGCCCAGACCCCTAACAGCCGGGGTACGCAGTATTTT
CDR3: CAISAQTPNSRGTQYF